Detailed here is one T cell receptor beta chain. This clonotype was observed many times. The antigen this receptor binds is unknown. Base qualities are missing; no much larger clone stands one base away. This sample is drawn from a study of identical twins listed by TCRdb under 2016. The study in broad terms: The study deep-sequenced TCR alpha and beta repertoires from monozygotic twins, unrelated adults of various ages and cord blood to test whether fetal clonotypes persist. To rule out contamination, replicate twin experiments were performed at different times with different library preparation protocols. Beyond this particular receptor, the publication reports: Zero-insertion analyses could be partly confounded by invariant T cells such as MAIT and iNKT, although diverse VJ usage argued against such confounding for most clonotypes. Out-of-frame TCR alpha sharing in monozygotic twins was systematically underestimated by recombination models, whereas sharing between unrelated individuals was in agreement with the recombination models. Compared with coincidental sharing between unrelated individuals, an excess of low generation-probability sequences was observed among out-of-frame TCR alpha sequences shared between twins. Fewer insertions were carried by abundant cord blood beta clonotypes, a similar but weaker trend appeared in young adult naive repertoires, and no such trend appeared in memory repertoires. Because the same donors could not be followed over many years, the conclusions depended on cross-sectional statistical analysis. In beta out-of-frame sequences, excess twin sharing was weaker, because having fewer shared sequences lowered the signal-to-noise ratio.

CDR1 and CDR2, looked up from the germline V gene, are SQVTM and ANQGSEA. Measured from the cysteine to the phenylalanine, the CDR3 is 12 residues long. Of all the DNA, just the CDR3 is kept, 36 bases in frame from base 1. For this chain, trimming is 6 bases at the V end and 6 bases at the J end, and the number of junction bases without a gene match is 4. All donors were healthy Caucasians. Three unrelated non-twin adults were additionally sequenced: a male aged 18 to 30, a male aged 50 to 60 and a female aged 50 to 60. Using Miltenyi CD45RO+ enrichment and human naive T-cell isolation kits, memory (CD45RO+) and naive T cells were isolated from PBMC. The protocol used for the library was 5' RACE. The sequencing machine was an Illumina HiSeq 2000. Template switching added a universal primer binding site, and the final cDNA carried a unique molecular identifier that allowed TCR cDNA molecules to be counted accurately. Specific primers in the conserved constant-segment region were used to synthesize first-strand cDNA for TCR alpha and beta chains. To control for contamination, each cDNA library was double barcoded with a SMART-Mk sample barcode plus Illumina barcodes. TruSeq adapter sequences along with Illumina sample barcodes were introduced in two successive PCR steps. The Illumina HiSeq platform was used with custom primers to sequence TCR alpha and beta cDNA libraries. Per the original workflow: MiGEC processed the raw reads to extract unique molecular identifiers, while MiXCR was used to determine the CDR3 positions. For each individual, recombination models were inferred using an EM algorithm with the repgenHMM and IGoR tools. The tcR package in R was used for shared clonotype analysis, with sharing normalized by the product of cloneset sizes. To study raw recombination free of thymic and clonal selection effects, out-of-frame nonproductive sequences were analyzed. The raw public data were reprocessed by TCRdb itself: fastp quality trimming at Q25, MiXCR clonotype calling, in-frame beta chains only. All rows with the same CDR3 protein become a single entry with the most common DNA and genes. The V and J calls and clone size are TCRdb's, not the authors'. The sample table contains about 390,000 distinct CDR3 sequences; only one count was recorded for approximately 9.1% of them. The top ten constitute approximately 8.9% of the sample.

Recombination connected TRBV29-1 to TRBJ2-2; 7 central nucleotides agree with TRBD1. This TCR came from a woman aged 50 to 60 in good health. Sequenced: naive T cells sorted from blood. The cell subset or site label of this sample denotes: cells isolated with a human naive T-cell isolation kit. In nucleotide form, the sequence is TGCAGCGTGAGACAGGGAGCCGGGGAGCTGTTTTTT. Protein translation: CSVRQGAGELFF.